The 22 T cell receptor beta chains given below trace back to one sample, sequenced in a study of T cells expressing NK-cell markers. Each CDR3 protein gets one entry in TCRdb, which reprocessed the 5' RACE reads and gives no DNA. This sample's table reports roughly 160,000 distinct CDR3 sequences. Sequencing used blood T cells: a sorted CD56 or NKG2C T cell subset, CD4+ or CD8+ T cells, or bulk PBMC T cells (not recorded which). Source of these receptors: a woman aged 18-70 years in good health.

The gene calls are TRBV3-1 and TRBJ2-7; the TCRdb call, TRBD2, lacks DNA for checking. CDR1 is LGHDT, CDR2 YNNKEL, per germline (reference sequence). The CDR3 has 18 amino acids. This CDR3 reads CASSHGRTSGGVHYEQYF.

The chain couples TRBV5-1 to TRBJ2-5; TCRdb's D call, TRBD2, is unchecked because there is no DNA. Germline assignment: CDR1 SGHRS and CDR2 YFSETQ. CDR3 length: 15 residues. The CDR3: CASSEGTSGVQTQYF.

The chain carries TRBV2 and TRBJ2-1; TCRdb lists TRBD2, though no DNA is available to test this call. The CDR3 covers 14 residues. CDR1 and CDR2 (germline): SNHLY, FYNNEI. CDR3: CASREIAGGNEQFF.

The chain uses TRBV20-1 and TRBJ2-3; without DNA, the TCRdb call of TRBD2 cannot be checked. CDR1 is DFQATT, CDR2 SNEGSKA, per germline (reference sequence). The CDR3 extends over 13 amino acids. The CDR3 here is CSASGSATDTQYF.

This rearrangement joins TRBV4-1 to TRBJ2-1; no DNA is available, so the TRBD2 call from TCRdb remains unchecked. This CDR3 contains 18 residues. Germline V CDR1 and CDR2: MGHRA, YSYEKL. CDR3 sequence: CASSLESSGGSSYNEQFF.

The chain recombines TRBV5-1 with TRBJ2-4; the TCRdb D gene call, TRBD1, has no DNA to confirm it. The CDR3 is made up of 15 amino acids. Per germline, CDR1 SGHRS and CDR2 YFSETQ. CDR3 in amino acids: CASSPIGTDSGIQYF.

This chain links TRBV11-3 with TRBJ1-1. CDR3 length equals 12 residues. The germline V gene encodes CDR1 SGHNT and CDR2 YENEEA. The CDR3 sequence: CASSTRRGEAFF.

V is TRBV6-5 and J is TRBJ1-1; TCRdb proposes TRBD1, but this gene call is untestable without DNA. The V gene's germline CDR1 is MNHEY and CDR2 SVGAGI. The CDR3 length is 14 residues. The CDR3 spells CASSYLGTTTEAFF.

The rearrangement links TRBV7-2 to TRBJ2-3; TCRdb gives TRBD1 as the D gene, but with no DNA this cannot be confirmed. The germline V gene encodes CDR1 SGHTA and CDR2 FQGNSA. The CDR3 totals 15 residues. CDR3 residues: CASSPQGFFTDTQYF.

This rearrangement joins TRBV15 to TRBJ2-2. Germline V gives CDR1 LNHNV, CDR2 YYDKDF (reference sequence). The CDR3 totals 13 residues. The CDR3 protein is CATSRPRTGELFF.

J is TRBJ2-1 and V is TRBV27; with no DNA, the TCRdb D assignment of TRBD1 cannot be verified. Per the germline V gene, CDR1 is MNHEY and CDR2 is SMNVEV (reference sequence). The CDR3 totals 17 residues. The CDR3 spells CASSSGGRTGGLNEQFF.

This rearrangement joins TRBV5-1 to TRBJ2-7. The CDR3 consists of 15 residues. In germline, CDR1 is SGHRS, CDR2 YFSETQ. The CDR3: CASSLAPGDFYEQYF.

The V gene is TRBV11-1, the J gene TRBJ2-1; the TCRdb D gene call, TRBD2, has no DNA to confirm it. The germline V gene encodes CDR1 SGHAT and CDR2 FQDESV (reference sequence). CDR3 length: 16 amino acids. The CDR3 spells CASSLKRLTREDEQFF.

V gene TRBV5-1 combines with J gene TRBJ1-1. The CDR3 is 13 residues long. The V gene's germline CDR1 is SGHRS and CDR2 YFSETQ. This CDR3 is CASRRIRNTEAFF.

The chain combines TRBV29-1 with TRBJ2-3; the D gene TCRdb calls, TRBD1, cannot be checked with no DNA. Germline CDR1 and CDR2: SQVTM and ANQGSEA. The CDR3 totals 14 residues. CDR3 region: CSVLNRDVTDTQYF.

The chain links TRBV20-1 to TRBJ1-2. This CDR3 spans 14 amino acids. Germline V gives CDR1 DFQATT, CDR2 SNEGSKA (reference sequence). This CDR3 is CSARESRTLYGYTF.

The CDR3 sequence is CASSPSGGPANYGYTF. V usage is TRBV27 and J usage is TRBJ1-2. This CDR3 spans 16 amino acids. The germline V gene has CDR1 MNHEY and CDR2 SMNVEV (reference sequence).

The chain is built from TRBV20-1 and TRBJ1-2; without DNA, the TCRdb call of TRBD1 cannot be checked. Per the germline V gene, CDR1 is DFQATT and CDR2 is SNEGSKA (reference sequence). The length of the CDR3 is 16 residues. CDR3 residues: CSARVVGGNENYGYTF.

The chain has TRBV2 and TRBJ1-4; no DNA is available, so the TRBD1 call from TCRdb remains unchecked. Germline V gene lookup returns CDR1 SNHLY and CDR2 FYNNEI. CDR3 length equals 15 residues. The CDR3 spells CASSEQTGTNEKLFF.

J is TRBJ1-1 and V is TRBV2. The CDR3 covers 13 residues. Germline V CDR1 and CDR2: SNHLY, FYNNEI. The CDR3 loop is CASRARRNTEAFF.

The chain combines TRBV5-6 with TRBJ2-5; TCRdb selects TRBD2, and the lack of DNA leaves this call unchecked. The CDR3 is 13 residues long. Germline V gives CDR1 SGHDT, CDR2 YYEEEE. This CDR3 reads CASSFLAEETQYF.

The gene calls are TRBV5-1 and TRBJ2-1. Germline values: CDR1 SGHRS, CDR2 YFSETQ. CDR3 size: 13 residues. The CDR3 reads CASSLNSNAEQFF.